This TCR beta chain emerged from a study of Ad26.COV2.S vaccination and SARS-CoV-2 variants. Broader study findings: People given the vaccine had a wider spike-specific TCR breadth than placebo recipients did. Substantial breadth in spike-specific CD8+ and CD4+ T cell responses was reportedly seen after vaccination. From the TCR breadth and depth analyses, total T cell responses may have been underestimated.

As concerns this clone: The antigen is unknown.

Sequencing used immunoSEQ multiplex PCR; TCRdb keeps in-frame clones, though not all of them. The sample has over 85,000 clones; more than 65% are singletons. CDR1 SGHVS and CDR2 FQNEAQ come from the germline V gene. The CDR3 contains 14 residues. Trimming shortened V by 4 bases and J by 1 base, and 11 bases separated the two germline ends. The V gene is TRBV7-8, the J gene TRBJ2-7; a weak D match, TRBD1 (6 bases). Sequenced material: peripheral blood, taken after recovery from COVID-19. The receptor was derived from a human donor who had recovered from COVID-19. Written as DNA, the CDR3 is TGTGCCAGCAGCTATACCGGACAGTCCTACGAGCAGTACTTC. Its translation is CASSYTGQSYEQYF.